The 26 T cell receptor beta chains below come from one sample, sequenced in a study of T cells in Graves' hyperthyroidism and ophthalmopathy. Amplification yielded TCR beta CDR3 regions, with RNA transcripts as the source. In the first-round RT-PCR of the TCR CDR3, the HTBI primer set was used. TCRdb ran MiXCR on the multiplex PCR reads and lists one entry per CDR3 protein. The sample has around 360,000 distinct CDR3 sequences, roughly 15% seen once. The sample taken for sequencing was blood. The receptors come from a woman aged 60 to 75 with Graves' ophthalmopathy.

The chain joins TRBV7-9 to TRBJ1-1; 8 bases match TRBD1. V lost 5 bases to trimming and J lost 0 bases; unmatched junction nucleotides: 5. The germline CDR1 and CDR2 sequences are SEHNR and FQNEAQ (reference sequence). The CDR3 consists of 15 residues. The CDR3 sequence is CASSRQGLVNTEAFF. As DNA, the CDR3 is TGTGCCAGCAGCCGACAGGGGTTGGTGAACACTGAAGCTTTCTTT. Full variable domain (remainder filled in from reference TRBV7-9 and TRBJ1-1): DTGVSQNPRHKITKRGQNVTFRCDPISEHNRLYWYRQTLGQGPEFLTYFQNEAQLEKSRLLSDRFSAERPKGSFSTLEIQRTEQGDSAMYLCASSRQGLVNTEAFFGQGTRLTVV.

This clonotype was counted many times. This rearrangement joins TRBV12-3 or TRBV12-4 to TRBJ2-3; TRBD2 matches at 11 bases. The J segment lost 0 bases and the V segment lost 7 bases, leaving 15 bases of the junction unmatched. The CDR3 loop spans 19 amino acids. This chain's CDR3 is CASIEAGRLAGISTDTQYF. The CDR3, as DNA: TGTGCCAGCATCGAAGCGGGGCGACTAGCGGGGATTAGCACAGATACGCAGTATTTT.

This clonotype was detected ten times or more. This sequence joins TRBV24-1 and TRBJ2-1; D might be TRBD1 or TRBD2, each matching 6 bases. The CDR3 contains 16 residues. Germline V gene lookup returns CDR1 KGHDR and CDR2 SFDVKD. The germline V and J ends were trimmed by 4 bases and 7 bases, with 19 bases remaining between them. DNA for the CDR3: TGTGCCACCAGTGACCCCTCTGGGGGGCTCAAGAATGAGCAGTTCTTC. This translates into CATSDPSGGLKNEQFF.

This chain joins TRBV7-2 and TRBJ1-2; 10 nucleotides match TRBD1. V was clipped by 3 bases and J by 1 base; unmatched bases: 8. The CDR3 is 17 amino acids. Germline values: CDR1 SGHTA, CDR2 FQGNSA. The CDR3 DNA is TGTGCCAGCAGCTTGGGAGGGACAGGGGAAGTTAACTATGGCTACACCTTC. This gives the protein CASSLGGTGEVNYGYTF. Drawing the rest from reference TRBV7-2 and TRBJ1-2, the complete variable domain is GAGVSQSPSNKVTEKGKDVELRCDPISGHTALYWYRQSLGQGLEFLIYFQGNSAPDKSGLPSDRFSAERTGGSVSTLTIQRTQQEDSAVYLCASSLGGTGEVNYGYTFGSGTRLTVV.

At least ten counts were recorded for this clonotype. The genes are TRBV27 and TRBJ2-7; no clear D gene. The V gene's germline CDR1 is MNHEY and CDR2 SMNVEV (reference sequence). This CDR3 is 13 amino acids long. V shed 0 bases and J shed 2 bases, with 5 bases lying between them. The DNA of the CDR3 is TGTGCCAGCAGTTTATCGCTAGCCTACGAGCAGTACTTC. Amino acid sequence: CASSLSLAYEQYF.

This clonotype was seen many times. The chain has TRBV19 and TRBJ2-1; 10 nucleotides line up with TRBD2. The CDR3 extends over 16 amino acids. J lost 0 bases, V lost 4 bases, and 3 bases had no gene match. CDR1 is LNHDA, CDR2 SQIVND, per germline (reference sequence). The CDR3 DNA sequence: TGTGCCAGTAGTACAGGACTAGCGGTCTCCTACAATGAGCAGTTCTTC. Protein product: CASSTGLAVSYNEQFF.

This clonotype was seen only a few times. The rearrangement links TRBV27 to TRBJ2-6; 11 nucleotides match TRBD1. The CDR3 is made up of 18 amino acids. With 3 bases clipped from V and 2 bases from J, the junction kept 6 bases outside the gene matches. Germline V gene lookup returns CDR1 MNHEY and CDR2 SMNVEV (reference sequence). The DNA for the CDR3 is TGTGCCAGCAGTTTCGGACAGGGGGCTGGTGCTGGGGCCAACGTCCTGACTTTC. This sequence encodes CASSFGQGAGAGANVLTF.

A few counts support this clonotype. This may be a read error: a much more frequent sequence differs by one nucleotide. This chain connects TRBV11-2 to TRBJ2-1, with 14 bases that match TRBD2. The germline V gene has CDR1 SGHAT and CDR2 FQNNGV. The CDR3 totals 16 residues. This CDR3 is CAGSPGTSGRSGEQFF. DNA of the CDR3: TGTGCCGGCAGCCCCGGGACTAGCGGGAGATCGGGTGAGCAGTTCTTC.

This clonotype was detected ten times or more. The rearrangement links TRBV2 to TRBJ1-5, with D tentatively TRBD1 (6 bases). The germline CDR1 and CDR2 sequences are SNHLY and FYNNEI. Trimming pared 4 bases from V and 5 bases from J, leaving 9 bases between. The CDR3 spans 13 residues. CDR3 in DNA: TGTGCCAGCAGTGGAGGGGGTCATCAGCCCCAGCATTTT. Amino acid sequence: CASSGGGHQPQHF.

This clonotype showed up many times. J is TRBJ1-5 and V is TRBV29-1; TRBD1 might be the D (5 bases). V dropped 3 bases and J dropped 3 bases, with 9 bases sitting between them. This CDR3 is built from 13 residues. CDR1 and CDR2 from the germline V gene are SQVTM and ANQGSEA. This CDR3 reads CSVETGHNQPQHF. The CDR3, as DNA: TGCAGCGTTGAGACGGGGCACAATCAGCCCCAGCATTTT.

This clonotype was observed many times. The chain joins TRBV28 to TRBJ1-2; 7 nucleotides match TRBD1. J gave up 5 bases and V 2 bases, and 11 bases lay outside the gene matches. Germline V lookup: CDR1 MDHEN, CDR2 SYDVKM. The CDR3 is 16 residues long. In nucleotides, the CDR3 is TGTGCCAGCAGTTTACCCCCCCGGACAGGACTGTATGGCTACACCTTC. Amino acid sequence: CASSLPPRTGLYGYTF.

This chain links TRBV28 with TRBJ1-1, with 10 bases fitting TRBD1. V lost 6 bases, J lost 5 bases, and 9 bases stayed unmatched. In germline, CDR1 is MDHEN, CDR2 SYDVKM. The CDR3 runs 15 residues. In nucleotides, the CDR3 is TGTGCCAGCAGATATACCGGGACAGGGGAGACTGAAGCTTTCTTT. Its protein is CASRYTGTGETEAFF.

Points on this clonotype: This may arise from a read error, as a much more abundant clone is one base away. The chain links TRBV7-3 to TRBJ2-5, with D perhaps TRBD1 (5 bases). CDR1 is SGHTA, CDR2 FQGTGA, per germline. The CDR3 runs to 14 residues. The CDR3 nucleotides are TGTGCCAGCAGCTTAGGAGACAGAGTAGAGACCCAGCACTTC. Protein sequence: CASSLGDRVETQHF.

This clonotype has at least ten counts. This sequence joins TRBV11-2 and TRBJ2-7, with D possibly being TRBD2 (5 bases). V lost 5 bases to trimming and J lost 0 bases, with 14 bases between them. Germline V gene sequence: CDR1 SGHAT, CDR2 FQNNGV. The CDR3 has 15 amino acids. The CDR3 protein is CASSGLRGSSYEQYF. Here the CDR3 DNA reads TGTGCCAGCAGCGGACTTCGCGGAAGCTCCTACGAGCAGTACTTC.

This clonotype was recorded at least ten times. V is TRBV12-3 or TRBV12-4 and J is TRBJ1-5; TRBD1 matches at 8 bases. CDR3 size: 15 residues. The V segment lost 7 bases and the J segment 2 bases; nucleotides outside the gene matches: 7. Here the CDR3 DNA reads TGTGCCAGCACCCTCACGGGACAGGGCAATCAGCCCCAGCATTTT. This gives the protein CASTLTGQGNQPQHF.

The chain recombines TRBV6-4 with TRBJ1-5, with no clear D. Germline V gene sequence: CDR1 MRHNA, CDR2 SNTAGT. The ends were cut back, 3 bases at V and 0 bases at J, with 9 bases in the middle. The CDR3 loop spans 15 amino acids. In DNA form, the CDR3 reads TGTGCCAGCAGTGAGCAGTATCATAGCAATCAGCCCCAGCATTTT. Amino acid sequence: CASSEQYHSNQPQHF.

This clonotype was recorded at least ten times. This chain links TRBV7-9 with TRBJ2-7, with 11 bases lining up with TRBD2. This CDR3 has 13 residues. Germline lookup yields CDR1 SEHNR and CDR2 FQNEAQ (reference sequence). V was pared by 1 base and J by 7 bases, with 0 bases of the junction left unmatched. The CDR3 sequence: CASSLGTSGEQYF. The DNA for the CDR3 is TGTGCCAGCAGCTTAGGGACTAGCGGGGAGCAGTACTTC.

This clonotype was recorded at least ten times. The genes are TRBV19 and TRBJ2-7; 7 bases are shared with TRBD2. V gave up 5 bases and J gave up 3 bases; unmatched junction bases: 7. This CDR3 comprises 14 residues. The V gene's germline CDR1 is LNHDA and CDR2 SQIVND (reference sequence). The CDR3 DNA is TGTGCCAGTAGTGCCGGGGGGACTTACTACGAGCAGTACTTC. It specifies CASSAGGTYYEQYF.

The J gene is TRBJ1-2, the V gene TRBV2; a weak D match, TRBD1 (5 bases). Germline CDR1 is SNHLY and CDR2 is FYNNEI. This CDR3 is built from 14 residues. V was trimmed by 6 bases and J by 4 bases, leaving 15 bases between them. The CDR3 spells CASSLLGDAYGYTF. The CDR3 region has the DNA TGTGCCAGCAGCCTCTTAGGGGACGCCTATGGCTACACCTTC.

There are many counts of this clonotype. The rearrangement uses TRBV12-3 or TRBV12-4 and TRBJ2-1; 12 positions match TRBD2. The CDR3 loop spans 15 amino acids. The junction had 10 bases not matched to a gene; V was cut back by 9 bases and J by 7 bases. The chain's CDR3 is CASRASGRAGNEQFF. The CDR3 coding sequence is TGTGCCAGTCGAGCTAGCGGGAGGGCCGGGAATGAGCAGTTCTTC.

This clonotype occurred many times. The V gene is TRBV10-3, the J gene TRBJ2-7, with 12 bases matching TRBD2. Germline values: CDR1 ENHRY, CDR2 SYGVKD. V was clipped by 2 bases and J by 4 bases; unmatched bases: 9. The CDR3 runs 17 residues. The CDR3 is CAISEATSGSLWYEQYF. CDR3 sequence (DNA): TGTGCCATCAGTGAGGCGACTAGCGGGAGTCTTTGGTACGAGCAGTACTTC.

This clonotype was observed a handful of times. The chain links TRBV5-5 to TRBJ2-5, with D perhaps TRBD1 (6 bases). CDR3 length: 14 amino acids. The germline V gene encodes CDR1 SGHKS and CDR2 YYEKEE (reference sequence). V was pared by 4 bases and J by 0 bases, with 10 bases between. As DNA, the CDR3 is TGTGCCAGCAGCACCCACAGGGACCAAGAGACCCAGTACTTC. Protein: CASSTHRDQETQYF.

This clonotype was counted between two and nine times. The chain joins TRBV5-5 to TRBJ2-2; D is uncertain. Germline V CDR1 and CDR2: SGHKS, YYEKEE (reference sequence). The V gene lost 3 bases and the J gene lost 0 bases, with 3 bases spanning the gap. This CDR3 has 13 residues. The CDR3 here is CASSYSNTGELFF. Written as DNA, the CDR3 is TGTGCCAGCAGCTACTCGAACACCGGGGAGCTGTTTTTT. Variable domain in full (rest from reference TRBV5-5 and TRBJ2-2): DAGVTQSPTHLIKTRGQQVTLRCSPISGHKSVSWYQQVLGQGPQFIFQYYEKEERGRGNFPDRFSARQFPNYSSELNVNALLLGDSALYLCASSYSNTGELFFGEGSRLTVL.

The CDR3, as DNA: TGTGCCAGCAGTGAAGAGACAGTTAGCAATCAGCCCCAGCATTTT. This encodes CASSEETVSNQPQHF. The genes are TRBV6-1 and TRBJ1-5, with a weak D call TRBD1 (5 bases). Germline CDR1 is MNHNS and CDR2 is SASEGT. V lost 1 base, J lost 0 bases, and 7 bases lay in between. This CDR3 has 15 residues.

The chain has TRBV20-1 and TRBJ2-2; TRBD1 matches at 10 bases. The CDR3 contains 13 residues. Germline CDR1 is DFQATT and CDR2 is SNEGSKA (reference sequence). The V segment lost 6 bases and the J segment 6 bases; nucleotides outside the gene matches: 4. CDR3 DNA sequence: TGCAGTGCCCCGGGACAGGGGTCCGGGGAGCTGTTTTTT. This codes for CSAPGQGSGELFF.

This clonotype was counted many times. The CDR3 sequence is CASSLSPPGTSGSFAYEQYF. The CDR3 DNA reads TGTGCCAGCAGTTTATCCCCCCCCGGGACTAGCGGGTCATTTGCCTACGAGCAGTACTTC. The rearrangement joins TRBV27 to TRBJ2-7, with 12 positions matching TRBD2. Germline lookup yields CDR1 MNHEY and CDR2 SMNVEV (reference sequence). The CDR3 contains 20 residues. The V and J ends lost 0 bases and 2 bases, in that order; junction bases with no gene match: 14.